The 3 T cell receptor beta chains in this list originate from one sample, sequenced in a study of cytomegalovirus exposure and HLA in healthy donors. Primers: 60 Vbeta forward and 13 Jbeta reverse. Only in-frame clones appear in the TCRdb table, and some are missing; sequencing was by immunoSEQ multiplex PCR. In the table there are about 150,000 clones, more than 70% of which are singletons. Sequencing was performed on PBMCs. These receptor sequences come from a boy aged 2 to 9 in good health and CMV-seronegative.

V gene TRBV9 combines with J gene TRBJ2-7, with TRBD2 identical over 8 bases. Losses at the gene ends were 5 bases for V and 2 bases for J; bases not matched to a gene: 6. In germline, CDR1 is SGDLS, CDR2 YYNGEE. This CDR3 has 14 residues. CDR3 DNA: TGTGCCAGCAGAATACGGGGGGGAACCTACGAGCAGTACTTC. Residues: CASRIRGGTYEQYF. Full variable domain (missing parts from reference TRBV9 and TRBJ2-7): DSGVTQTPKHLITATGQRVTLRCSPRSGDLSVYWYQQSLDQGLQFLIQYYNGEERAKGNILERFSAQQFPDLHSELNLSSLELGDSALYFCASRIRGGTYEQYFGPGTRLTVT.

The chain's CDR3 is CASSPRQGGTDTQYF. The CDR3 DNA is TGTGCCAGCAGTCCCCGACAGGGTGGCACAGATACGCAGTATTTT. The rearrangement links TRBV6-1 to TRBJ2-3; 7 nucleotides line up with TRBD1. After removal of 5 bases from V and 1 base from J, the junction contained 6 bases not matched to a gene. CDR3 length: 15 residues. The germline V gene has CDR1 MNHNS and CDR2 SASEGT.

V gene TRBV7-3 combines with J gene TRBJ2-5, with a tentative D call TRBD2 (6 bases). Germline V lookup: CDR1 SGHTA, CDR2 FQGTGA. Trimming removed 5 bases at V and 5 bases at J, with 15 bases between. The CDR3 runs 14 residues. CDR3 in amino acids: CASSPGTAEETQYF. The DNA for the CDR3 is TGTGCCAGCAGCCCCGGGACTGCCGAGGAGACCCAGTACTTC. Variable domain in full (rest from reference TRBV7-3 and TRBJ2-5): GAGVSQTPSNKVTEKGKYVELRCDPISGHTALYWYRQSLGQGPEFLIYFQGTGAADDSGLPNDRFFAVRPEGSVSTLKIQRTERGDSAVYLCASSPGTAEETQYFGPGTRLLVL.